Listed here is a single TCR beta chain. Which antigen it targets is not known. No base qualities exist here, and no much larger clone lies one base off it. Its CDR3 holds 17 amino acids, cysteine through phenylalanine. Only the CDR3 DNA is retained, 51 bases long and in frame from the first base. From the germline V gene, CDR1 is KGHSH and CDR2 is LQKENI. V loses 3 bases at its end and J loses 7 bases; junction bases beyond the gene matches: 12. Library preparation was by the immunoSEQ multiplex PCR assay. Entries here come from immuneACCESS through TCRdb and include only in-frame sequences with V and J called. Some clones fail to appear in such tables; in the studies checked, an unresolved V gene covers under half of the shortfall, and the cause of the remainder is unknown. The sample table shows some 130,000 clones, and 92% are seen once. The ten largest clones take up around 5.1% of the sample. These data originate in a study of control samples from healthy donors and cancer patients (dated by TCRdb to about 2020).

The sequence derives from a young man in good health. The source material was blood. The sequence is built from TRBV18 and TRBJ2-1; TRBD2 lines up with 10 middle nucleotides. The CDR3 amino acid sequence is: CASSPRASGGPINEQFF. The DNA sequence reads TGTGCCAGCTCACCCCGGGCTAGCGGGGGTCCTATAAATGAGCAGTTCTTC. The CDR3 plus the reference TRBV18 and TRBJ2-1 genes for the other parts give the full variable domain: NAGVMQNPRHLVRRRGQEARLRCSPMKGHSHVYWYRQLPEEGLKFMVYLQKENIIDESGMPKERFSAEFPKEGPSILRIQQVVRGDSAAYFCASSPRASGGPINEQFFGPGTRLTVL.